Listed below are T cell receptor beta chains from one sample, sequenced in a study of CD8 T cells in Susac syndrome. TCRdb used MiXCR to reprocess the immunoSEQ multiplex PCR reads, holding one entry per CDR3 protein. The data hold about 170,000 distinct CDR3 sequences, with approximately 94% observed a single time. Sequenced sample: CD4+ T cells from PBMCs. These receptors came from a human donor with multiple sclerosis. CDR3s include the opening cysteine and the closing phenylalanine or tryptophan. D genes are given only for firm matches. Rows may omit the clone size; those that give it use once, few, many or a size class.

v_gene: TRBV4-1; d_gene: -; j_gene: TRBJ2-7; abundance: few; CDR3aa: CASSQELPQGRSEQYF; CDR3nt: TGCGCCAGCAGCCAAGAACTCCCACAGGGGAGGTCGGAGCAGTACTTC
v_gene: TRBV15; d_gene: -; j_gene: TRBJ1-1; abundance: -; CDR3aa: CATSSYGGQPFFSF; CDR3nt: TGTGCCACCAGCAGCTACGGTGGACAACCCTTTTTTTCATTT
v_gene: TRBV30; d_gene: TRBD1; j_gene: TRBJ1-2; abundance: -; CDR3aa: CAWSGKGQGGDGYTF; CDR3nt: TGTGCCTGGAGTGGAAAGGGACAGGGAGGAGATGGCTACACCTTC
v_gene: TRBV1; d_gene: -; j_gene: TRBJ2-1; abundance: -; CDR3aa: CTSNLGTSGTVNEQFF; CDR3nt: TGCACCAGCAACCTGGGGACTAGCGGGACTGTTAATGAGCAGTTCTTC
v_gene: TRBV9; d_gene: TRBD2; j_gene: TRBJ2-7; abundance: -; CDR3aa: CASSEGLEGYEQYF; CDR3nt: TGTGCCAGCAGCGAGGGACTAGAGGGCTACGAGCAGTACTTC
v_gene: TRBV3-1; d_gene: -; j_gene: TRBJ2-7; abundance: -; CDR3aa: CASSLGTPRDEQYF; CDR3nt: TGTGCCAGCAGCCTCGGGACTCCCCGGGATGAGCAGTACTTC
v_gene: TRBV6-1; d_gene: -; j_gene: TRBJ2-1; abundance: once; CDR3aa: CASPPGQSSYNEQFF; CDR3nt: TGTGCCAGTCCCCCGGGGCAAAGCTCCTACAATGAGCAGTTCTTC
v_gene: TRBV24-1; d_gene: TRBD2; j_gene: TRBJ2-7; abundance: -; CDR3aa: CATTGTSGTYEQYF; CDR3nt: TGTGCCACCACGGGGACTAGCGGAACGTACGAGCAGTACTTC
v_gene: TRBV12-3/TRBV12-4; d_gene: -; j_gene: TRBJ1-5; abundance: -; CDR3aa: CASSSRDGNQPQHF; CDR3nt: TGTGCCAGCAGTTCCCGGGACGGCAATCAGCCCCAGCATTTT
v_gene: TRBV12-3/TRBV12-4; d_gene: TRBD1; j_gene: TRBJ1-1; abundance: -; CDR3aa: CASTDRAGAEAFF; CDR3nt: TGTGCCAGCACTGACAGGGCTGGCGCTGAAGCTTTCTTT
v_gene: TRBV15; d_gene: -; j_gene: TRBJ1-2; abundance: -; CDR3aa: CATSRGDWAGYTF; CDR3nt: TGTGCCACCAGCAGAGGGGACTGGGCGGGCTACACCTTC
v_gene: TRBV3-1; d_gene: -; j_gene: TRBJ1-1; abundance: once; CDR3aa: CASSPARVRPKSEAFF; CDR3nt: TGTGCCAGCAGCCCCGCGAGAGTACGCCCGAAGTCCGAAGCTTTCTTT
v_gene: TRBV19; d_gene: -; j_gene: TRBJ2-1; abundance: -; CDR3aa: CASSRGHNEQFF; CDR3nt: TGTGCCAGTAGTCGCGGTCACAATGAGCAGTTCTTC
v_gene: TRBV9; d_gene: TRBD2; j_gene: TRBJ2-5; abundance: -; CDR3aa: CASSAGTSGRVGEETQYF; CDR3nt: TGTGCCAGCAGCGCGGGGACTAGCGGGAGGGTAGGAGAAGAGACCCAGTACTTC
v_gene: TRBV6-5; d_gene: -; j_gene: TRBJ2-7; abundance: -; CDR3aa: CASKYTVLDSYEQYF; CDR3nt: TGTGCCAGCAAATACACAGTATTAGACTCCTACGAGCAGTACTTC
v_gene: TRBV19; d_gene: TRBD2; j_gene: TRBJ2-1; abundance: -; CDR3aa: CASSIVWREKNNEQFF; CDR3nt: TGTGCCAGTAGTATAGTATGGCGGGAGAAGAACAATGAGCAGTTCTTC
v_gene: TRBV5-1; d_gene: -; j_gene: TRBJ2-4; abundance: -; CDR3aa: CASSSDPGGAENIQYF; CDR3nt: TGCGCCAGCAGCTCGGATCCAGGGGGGGCCGAAAACATTCAGTACTTC
v_gene: TRBV5-1; d_gene: TRBD1; j_gene: TRBJ1-1; abundance: -; CDR3aa: CASSWGWAPQGEEAFF; CDR3nt: TGCGCCAGCAGCTGGGGCTGGGCGCCGCAGGGGGAAGAAGCTTTCTTT
v_gene: TRBV2; d_gene: -; j_gene: TRBJ2-3; abundance: -; CDR3aa: CASSDVKATDTQYF; CDR3nt: TGTGCCAGCAGTGATGTGAAGGCCACAGATACGCAGTATTTT
v_gene: TRBV3-1; d_gene: -; j_gene: TRBJ2-3; abundance: -; CDR3aa: CASSQEGLPSTDTQYF; CDR3nt: TGTGCCAGCAGCCAAGAGGGGCTACCTAGCACAGATACGCAGTATTTT
v_gene: TRBV7-3; d_gene: TRBD1; j_gene: TRBJ2-1; abundance: -; CDR3aa: CASSRTGGVLSSYNEQFF; CDR3nt: TGTGCCAGCAGCCGGACAGGGGGCGTTTTGAGCTCCTACAATGAGCAGTTCTTC
v_gene: TRBV6-6; d_gene: -; j_gene: TRBJ1-1; abundance: -; CDR3aa: CASSFSLGAFF; CDR3nt: TGTGCCAGCAGTTTTTCCCTAGGAGCTTTCTTT
v_gene: TRBV14; d_gene: -; j_gene: TRBJ1-6; abundance: -; CDR3aa: CASSQEGRTPLHF; CDR3nt: TGTGCCAGCAGCCAAGAGGGGAGGACACCCCTCCACTTT
v_gene: TRBV6-2/TRBV6-3; d_gene: TRBD1; j_gene: TRBJ2-3; abundance: -; CDR3aa: CASSPDRNTDTQYF; CDR3nt: TGTGCCAGCAGTCCGGACAGGAACACAGATACGCAGTATTTT
v_gene: TRBV5-1; d_gene: -; j_gene: TRBJ2-7; abundance: few; CDR3aa: CASRAGEYEQYF; CDR3nt: TGCGCCAGCAGGGCAGGGGAATACGAGCAGTACTTC